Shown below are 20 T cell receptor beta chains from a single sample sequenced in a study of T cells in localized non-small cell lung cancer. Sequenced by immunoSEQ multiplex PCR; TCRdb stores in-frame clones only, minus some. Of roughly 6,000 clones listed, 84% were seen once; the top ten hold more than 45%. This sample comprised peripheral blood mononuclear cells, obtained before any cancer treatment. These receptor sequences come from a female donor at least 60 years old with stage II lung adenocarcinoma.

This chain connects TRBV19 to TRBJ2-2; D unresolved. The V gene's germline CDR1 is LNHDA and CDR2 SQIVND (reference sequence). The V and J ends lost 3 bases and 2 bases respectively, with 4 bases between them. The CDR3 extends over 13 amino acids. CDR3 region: CASSILNTGELFF. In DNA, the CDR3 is TGTGCCAGTAGTATTCTCAACACCGGGGAGCTGTTTTTT.

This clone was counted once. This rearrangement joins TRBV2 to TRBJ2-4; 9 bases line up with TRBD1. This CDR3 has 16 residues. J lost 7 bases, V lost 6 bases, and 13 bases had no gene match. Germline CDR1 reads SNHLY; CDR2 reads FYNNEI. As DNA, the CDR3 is TGTGCCAGCAGCCCTCCCCGGACAGGGGAGGTGAACATTCAGTACTTC. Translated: CASSPPRTGEVNIQYF.

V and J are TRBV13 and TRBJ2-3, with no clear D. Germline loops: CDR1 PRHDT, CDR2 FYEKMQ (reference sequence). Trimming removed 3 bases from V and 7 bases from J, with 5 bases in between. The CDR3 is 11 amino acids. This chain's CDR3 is CASSLDYTQYF. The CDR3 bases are TGTGCCAGCAGCTTGGATTATACGCAGTATTTT.

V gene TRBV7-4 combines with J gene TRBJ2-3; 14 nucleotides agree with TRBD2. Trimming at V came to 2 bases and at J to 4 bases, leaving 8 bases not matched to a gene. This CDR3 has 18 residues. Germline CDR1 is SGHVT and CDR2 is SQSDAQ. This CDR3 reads CASSLHWTSGRIADTQYF. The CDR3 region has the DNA TGTGCCAGCAGCTTACATTGGACTAGCGGGAGGATCGCAGATACGCAGTATTTT.

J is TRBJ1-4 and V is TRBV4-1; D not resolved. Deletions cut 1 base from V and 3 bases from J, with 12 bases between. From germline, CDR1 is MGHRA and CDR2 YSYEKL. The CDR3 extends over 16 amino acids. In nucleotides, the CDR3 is TGCGCCAGCAGCCAAGTATTCCGGGCTTCTAATGAAAAACTGTTTTTT. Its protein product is CASSQVFRASNEKLFF.

CDR3 in amino acids: CASSLGSSHGTEAFF. CDR3 coding DNA: TGTGCCAGCAGCTTAGGGTCCTCACATGGGACTGAAGCTTTCTTT. The gene calls are TRBV7-9 and TRBJ1-1; no firm D call. The CDR3 runs 15 residues. Germline-derived CDR1 and CDR2 are SEHNR and FQNEAQ (reference sequence). V lost 1 base, J lost 5 bases, and 14 bases lay in between.

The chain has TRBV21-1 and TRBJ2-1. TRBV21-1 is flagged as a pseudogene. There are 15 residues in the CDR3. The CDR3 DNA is TGTGCCAGCAGCAAAGGTGACGGCGTCTACAATGAGCAGTTCTTC. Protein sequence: CASSKGDGVYNEQFF.

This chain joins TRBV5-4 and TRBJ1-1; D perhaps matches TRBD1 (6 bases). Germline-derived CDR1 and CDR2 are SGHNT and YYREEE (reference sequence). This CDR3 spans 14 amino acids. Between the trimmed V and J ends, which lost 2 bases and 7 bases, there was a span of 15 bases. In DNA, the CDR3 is TGTGCCAGCAGCTTACAGGGTGGAGAAGGTGAAGCTTTCTTT. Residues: CASSLQGGEGEAFF.

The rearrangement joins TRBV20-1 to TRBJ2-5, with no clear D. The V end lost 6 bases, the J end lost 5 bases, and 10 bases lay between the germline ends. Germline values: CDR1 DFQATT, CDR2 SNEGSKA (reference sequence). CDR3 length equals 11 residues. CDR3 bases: TGCAGTGCCCCAACGTGGGAGACCCAGTACTTC. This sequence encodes CSAPTWETQYF.

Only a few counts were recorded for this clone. The DNA for the CDR3 is TGTGCCAGCAGTGACTCGACTACAGATACGCAGTATTTT. Its protein is CASSDSTTDTQYF. This chain links TRBV6-4 with TRBJ2-3; D unresolved. The V gene lost 0 bases and the J gene lost 3 bases, with 4 bases spanning the gap. The CDR3 consists of 13 residues. Germline assignment: CDR1 MRHNA and CDR2 SNTAGT.

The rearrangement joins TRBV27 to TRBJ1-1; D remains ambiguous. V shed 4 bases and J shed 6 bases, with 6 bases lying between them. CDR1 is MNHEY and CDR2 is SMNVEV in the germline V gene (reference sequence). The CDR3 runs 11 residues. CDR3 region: CASSSYAEAFF. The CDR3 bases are TGTGCCAGCAGTTCCTACGCTGAAGCTTTCTTT.

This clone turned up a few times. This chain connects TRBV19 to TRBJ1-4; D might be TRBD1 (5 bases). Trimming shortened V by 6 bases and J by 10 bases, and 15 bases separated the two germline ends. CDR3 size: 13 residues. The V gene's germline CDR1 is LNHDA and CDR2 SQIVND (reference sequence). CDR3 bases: TGTGCCAGTAGCCAAACAGGAGGCAGAAAACTGTTTTTT. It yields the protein CASSQTGGRKLFF.

The CDR3 DNA reads as TGCGCCAGCAGTCATTCTTCGGGTCTAGGTGGCTACACCTTC. Protein: CASSHSSGLGGYTF. The gene calls are TRBV23-1 and TRBJ1-2; D gene ambiguous. TRBV23-1 is assigned to the ORF class and has an uncertain function. The CDR3 loop spans 14 amino acids. Trimming shortened V by 3 bases and J by 7 bases, and 15 bases separated the two germline ends.

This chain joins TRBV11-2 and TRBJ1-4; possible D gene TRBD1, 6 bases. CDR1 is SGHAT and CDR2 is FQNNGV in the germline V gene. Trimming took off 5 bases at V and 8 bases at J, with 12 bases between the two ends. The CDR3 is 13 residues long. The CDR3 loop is CASSSPRGEKLFF. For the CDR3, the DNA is TGTGCCAGCAGCAGCCCCAGGGGCGAAAAACTGTTTTTT.

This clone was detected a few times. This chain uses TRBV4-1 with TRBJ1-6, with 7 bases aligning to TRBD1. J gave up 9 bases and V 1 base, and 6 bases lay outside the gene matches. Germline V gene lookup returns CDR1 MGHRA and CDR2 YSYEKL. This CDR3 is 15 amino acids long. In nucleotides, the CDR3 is TGCGCCAGCAGCCAAGCCCGACAGGGTAGTTCACCCCTCCACTTT. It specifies CASSQARQGSSPLHF.

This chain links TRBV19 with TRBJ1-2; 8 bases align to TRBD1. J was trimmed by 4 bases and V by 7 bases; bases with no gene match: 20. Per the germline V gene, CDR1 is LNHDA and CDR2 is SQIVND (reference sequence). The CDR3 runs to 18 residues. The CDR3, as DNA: TGTGCCAGTACTCGAAATCAGGGACAGGCTCTAATAGGCTATGGCTACACCTTC. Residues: CASTRNQGQALIGYGYTF.

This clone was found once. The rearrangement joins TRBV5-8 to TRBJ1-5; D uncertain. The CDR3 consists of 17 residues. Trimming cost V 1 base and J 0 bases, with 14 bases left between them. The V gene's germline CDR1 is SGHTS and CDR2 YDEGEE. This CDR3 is CASSLTLDGYSNQPQHF. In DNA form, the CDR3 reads TGTGCCAGCAGCTTGACTTTGGACGGTTATAGCAATCAGCCCCAGCATTTT.

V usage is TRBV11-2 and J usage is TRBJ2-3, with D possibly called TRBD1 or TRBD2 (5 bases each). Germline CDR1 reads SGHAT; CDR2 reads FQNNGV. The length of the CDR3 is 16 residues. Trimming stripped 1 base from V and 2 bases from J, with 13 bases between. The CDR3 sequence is CASSLARDRYTDTQYF. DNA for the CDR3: TGTGCCAGCAGCTTAGCCCGGGACCGATACACAGATACGCAGTATTTT.

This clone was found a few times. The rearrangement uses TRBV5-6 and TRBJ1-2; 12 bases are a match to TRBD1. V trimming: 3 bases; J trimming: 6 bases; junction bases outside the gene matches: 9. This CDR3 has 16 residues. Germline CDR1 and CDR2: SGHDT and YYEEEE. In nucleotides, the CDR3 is TGTGCCAGCAGCTATTATCCCGGGACAGGGGGCGATGGCTACACCTTC. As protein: CASSYYPGTGGDGYTF.

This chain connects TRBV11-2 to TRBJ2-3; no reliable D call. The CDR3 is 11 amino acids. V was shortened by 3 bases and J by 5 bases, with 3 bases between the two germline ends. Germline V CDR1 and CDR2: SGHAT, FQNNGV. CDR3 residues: CASSLGDTQYF. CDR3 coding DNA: TGTGCCAGCAGCTTGGGAGATACGCAGTATTTT.